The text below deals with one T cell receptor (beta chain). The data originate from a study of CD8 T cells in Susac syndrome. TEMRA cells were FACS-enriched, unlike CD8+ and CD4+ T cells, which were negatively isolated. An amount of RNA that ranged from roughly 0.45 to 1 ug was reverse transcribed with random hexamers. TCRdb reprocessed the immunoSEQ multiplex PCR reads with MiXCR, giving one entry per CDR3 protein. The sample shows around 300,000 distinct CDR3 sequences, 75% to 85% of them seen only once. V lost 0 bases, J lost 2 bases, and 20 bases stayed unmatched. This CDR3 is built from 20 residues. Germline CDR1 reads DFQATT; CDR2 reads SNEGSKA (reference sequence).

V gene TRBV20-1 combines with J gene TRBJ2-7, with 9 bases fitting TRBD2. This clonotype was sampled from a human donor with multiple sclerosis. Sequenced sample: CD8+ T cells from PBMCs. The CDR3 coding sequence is TGCAGTGCTAGAGATGGAATGAGGCTAGCGGGGATCTCCTACCCCTACGAGCAGTACTTC. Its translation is CSARDGMRLAGISYPYEQYF.